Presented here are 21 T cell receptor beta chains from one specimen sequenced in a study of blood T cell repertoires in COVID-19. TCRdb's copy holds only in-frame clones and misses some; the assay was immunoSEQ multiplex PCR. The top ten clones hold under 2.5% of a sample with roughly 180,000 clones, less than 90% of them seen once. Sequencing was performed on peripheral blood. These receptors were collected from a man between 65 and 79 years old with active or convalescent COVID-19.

The CDR3 nucleotides read TGTGCCAGCAGCCGGGGACAGGGCCGTACAATTGAACACCAAGAGACCCAGTACTTC. Protein sequence: CASSRGQGRTIEHQETQYF. V is TRBV7-9 and J is TRBJ2-5; 9 bases align to TRBD1. Unmatched junction bases numbered 16, after V lost 5 bases and J lost 0 bases. Germline V lookup: CDR1 SEHNR, CDR2 FQNEAQ (reference sequence). The CDR3 sequence is 19 residues long.

The CDR3 loop is CASSQAPTGVENIQYF. The CDR3 DNA is TGTGCCAGCAGCCAAGCCCCGACAGGGGTAGAAAACATTCAGTACTTC. The chain carries TRBV3-1 (or the pseudogene TRBV3-2) and TRBJ2-4, with 8 bases identical to TRBD1. The germline V gene has CDR1 LGHDT and CDR2 YNNKEL (reference sequence). Germline trimming cut 1 base from V and 5 bases from J; bases unmatched to any gene: 7. This CDR3 has 16 amino acids.

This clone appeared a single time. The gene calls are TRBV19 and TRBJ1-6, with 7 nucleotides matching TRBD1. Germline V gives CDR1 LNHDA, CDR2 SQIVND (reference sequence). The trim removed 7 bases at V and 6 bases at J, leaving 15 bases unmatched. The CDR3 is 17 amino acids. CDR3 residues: CASKPTGPIPFNSPLHF. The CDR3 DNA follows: TGTGCCAGTAAACCGACAGGGCCGATACCCTTTAATTCACCCCTCCACTTT.

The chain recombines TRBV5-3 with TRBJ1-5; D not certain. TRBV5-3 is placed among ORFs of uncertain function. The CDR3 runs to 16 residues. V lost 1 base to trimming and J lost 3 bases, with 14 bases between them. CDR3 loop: CARSLCGNRANQPQHF. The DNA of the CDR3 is TGTGCCAGAAGCTTGTGCGGGAATAGGGCCAATCAGCCCCAGCATTTT.

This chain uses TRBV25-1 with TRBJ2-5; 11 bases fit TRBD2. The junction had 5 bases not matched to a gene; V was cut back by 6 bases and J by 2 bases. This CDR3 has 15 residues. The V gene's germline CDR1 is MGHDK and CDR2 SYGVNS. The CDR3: CASRSSGGQQETQYF. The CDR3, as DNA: TGTGCCAGCAGATCTAGCGGGGGGCAACAAGAGACCCAGTACTTC.

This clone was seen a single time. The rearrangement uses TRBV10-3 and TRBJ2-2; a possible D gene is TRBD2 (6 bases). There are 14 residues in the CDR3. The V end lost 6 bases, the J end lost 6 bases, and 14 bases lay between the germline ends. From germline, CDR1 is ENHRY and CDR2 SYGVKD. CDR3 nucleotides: TGTGCCATCAGGACGGGAGATCGGGCCGGGGAGCTGTTTTTT. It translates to CAIRTGDRAGELFF.

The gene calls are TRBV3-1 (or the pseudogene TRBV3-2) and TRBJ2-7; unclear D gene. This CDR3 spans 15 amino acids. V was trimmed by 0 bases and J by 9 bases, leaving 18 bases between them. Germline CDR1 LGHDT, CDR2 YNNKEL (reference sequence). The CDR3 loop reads CASSQDCGSTTRQYF. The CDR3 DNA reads TGTGCCAGCAGCCAAGATTGTGGATCTACTACGAGGCAGTACTTC.

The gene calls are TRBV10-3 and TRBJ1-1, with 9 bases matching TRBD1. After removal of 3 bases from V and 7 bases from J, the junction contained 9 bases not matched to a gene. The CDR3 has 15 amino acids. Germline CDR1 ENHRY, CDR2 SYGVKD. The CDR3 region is CAISDAQGQGIEAFF. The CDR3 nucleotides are TGTGCCATCAGTGACGCCCAGGGACAGGGAATTGAAGCTTTCTTT.

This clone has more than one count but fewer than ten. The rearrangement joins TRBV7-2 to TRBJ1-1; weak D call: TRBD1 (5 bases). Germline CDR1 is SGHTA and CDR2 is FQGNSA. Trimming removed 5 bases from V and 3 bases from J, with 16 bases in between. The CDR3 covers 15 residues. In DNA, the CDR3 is TGTGCCAGCAGCCCCACGGGGGGTGTAGACACTGAAGCTTTCTTT. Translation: CASSPTGGVDTEAFF.

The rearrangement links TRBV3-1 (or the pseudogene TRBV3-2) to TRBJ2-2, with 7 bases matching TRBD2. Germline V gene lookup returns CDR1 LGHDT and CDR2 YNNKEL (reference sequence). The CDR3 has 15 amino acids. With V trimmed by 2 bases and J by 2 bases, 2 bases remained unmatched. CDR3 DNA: TGTGCCAGCAGCCAAAGAGCGGGAAACACCGGGGAGCTGTTTTTT. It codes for CASSQRAGNTGELFF.

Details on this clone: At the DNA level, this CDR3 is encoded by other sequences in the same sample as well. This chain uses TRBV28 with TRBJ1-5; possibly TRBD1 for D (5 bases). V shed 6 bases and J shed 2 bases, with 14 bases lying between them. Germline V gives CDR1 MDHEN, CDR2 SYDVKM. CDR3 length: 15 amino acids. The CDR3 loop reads CASSGSGGGNQPQHF. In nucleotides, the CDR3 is TGTGCCAGCAGCGGGAGTGGAGGGGGCAATCAGCCCCAGCATTTT.

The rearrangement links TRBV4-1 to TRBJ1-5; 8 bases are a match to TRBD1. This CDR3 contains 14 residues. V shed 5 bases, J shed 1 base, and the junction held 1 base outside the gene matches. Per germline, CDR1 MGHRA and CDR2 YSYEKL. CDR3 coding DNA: TGCGCCAGCAGCGGACAGGGCAGCAATCAGCCCCAGCATTTT. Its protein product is CASSGQGSNQPQHF.

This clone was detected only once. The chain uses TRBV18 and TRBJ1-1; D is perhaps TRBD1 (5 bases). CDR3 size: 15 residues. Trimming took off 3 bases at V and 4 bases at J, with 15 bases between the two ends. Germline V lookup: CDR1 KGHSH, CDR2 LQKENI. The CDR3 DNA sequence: TGTGCCAGCTCACCGGTAGTTGGGGCGCGCACTGAAGCTTTCTTT. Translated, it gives CASSPVVGARTEAFF.

CDR3: CASSPLGQGLISNQPQHF. The CDR3 DNA reads TGTGCCAGCAGCCCCCTTGGACAGGGTTTGATTTCCAATCAGCCCCAGCATTTT. The chain uses TRBV28 and TRBJ1-5, with 8 nucleotides matching TRBD1. The CDR3 consists of 18 residues. The V gene end was trimmed by 6 bases and the J gene end by 3 bases; junction bases not matched to a gene: 16. The germline V gene encodes CDR1 MDHEN and CDR2 SYDVKM.

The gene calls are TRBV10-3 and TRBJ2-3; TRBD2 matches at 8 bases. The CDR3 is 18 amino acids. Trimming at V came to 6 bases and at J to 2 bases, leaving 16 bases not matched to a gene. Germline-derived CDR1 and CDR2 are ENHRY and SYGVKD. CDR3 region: CAISQSLRGVRSTDTQYF. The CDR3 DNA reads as TGTGCCATCAGCCAGTCCCTGCGGGGGGTCCGATCCACAGATACGCAGTATTTT.

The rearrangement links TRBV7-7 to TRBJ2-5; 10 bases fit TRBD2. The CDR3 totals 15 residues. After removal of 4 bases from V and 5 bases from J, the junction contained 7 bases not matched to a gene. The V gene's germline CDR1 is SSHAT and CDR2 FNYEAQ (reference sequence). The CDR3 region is CASSSSLAGVETQYF. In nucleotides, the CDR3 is TGTGCCAGCAGCTCCAGTCTAGCGGGAGTGGAGACCCAGTACTTC.

The CDR3 loop reads CASSSGTYASTEAFF. As DNA, the CDR3 is TGTGCCAGCAGCTCCGGGACATACGCTTCCACTGAAGCTTTCTTT. The rearrangement links TRBV7-2 to TRBJ1-1; a weak D match, TRBD1 (6 bases). The germline gives CDR1 SGHTA, CDR2 FQGNSA. V gave up 4 bases and J gave up 4 bases, with 16 bases separating them. This CDR3 contains 15 residues. The variable domain in full, with the rest retrieved from reference TRBV7-2 and TRBJ1-1, is GAGVSQSPSNKVTEKGKDVELRCDPISGHTALYWYRQSLGQGLEFLIYFQGNSAPDKSGLPSDRFSAERTGGSVSTLTIQRTQQEDSAVYLCASSSGTYASTEAFFGQGTRLTVV.

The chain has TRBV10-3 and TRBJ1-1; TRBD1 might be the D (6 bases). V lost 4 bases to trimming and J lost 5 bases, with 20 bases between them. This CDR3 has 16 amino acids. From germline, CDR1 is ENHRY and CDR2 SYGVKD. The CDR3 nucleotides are TGTGCCATCAGTGGAACATCCGGGACATGGGGAACTGAAGCTTTCTTT. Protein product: CAISGTSGTWGTEAFF.

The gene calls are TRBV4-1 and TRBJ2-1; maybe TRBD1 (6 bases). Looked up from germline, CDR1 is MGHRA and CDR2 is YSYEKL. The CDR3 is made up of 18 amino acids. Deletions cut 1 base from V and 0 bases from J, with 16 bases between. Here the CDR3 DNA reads TGCGCCAGCAGCCAAGCTTCCATCGGACAGAACTCCTACAATGAGCAGTTCTTC. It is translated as CASSQASIGQNSYNEQFF.

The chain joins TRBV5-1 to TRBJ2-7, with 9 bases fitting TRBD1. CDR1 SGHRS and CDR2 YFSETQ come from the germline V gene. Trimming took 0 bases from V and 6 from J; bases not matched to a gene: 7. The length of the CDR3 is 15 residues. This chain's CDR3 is CASSLGDRDYGEQYF. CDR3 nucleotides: TGCGCCAGCAGCTTGGGGGACAGGGATTACGGCGAGCAGTACTTC.

The CDR3 here is CASSFGVAQETQYF. CDR3 in DNA: TGTGCCAGCAGCTTCGGAGTGGCTCAAGAGACCCAGTACTTC. V and J are TRBV7-2 and TRBJ2-5; the D is unclear. Germline lookup yields CDR1 SGHTA and CDR2 FQGNSA. V was cut by 3 bases and J by 2 bases, with 10 bases left in between. The CDR3 covers 14 residues.